The present entry profiles one T cell receptor beta chain with its context. What it binds is not known. V shed 7 bases and J 3 bases; nucleotides not matched to a gene: 11. Germline CDR1 is LNHDA and CDR2 is SQIVND (reference sequence). CDR3 length: 16 amino acids. The data stem from a study of cytomegalovirus exposure and HLA in healthy donors. Clones were read by immunoSEQ multiplex PCR, and TCRdb kept only the in-frame ones, dropping some. The sample includes 65,000 or so clones, 90% to 95% seen only once; the top ten take about 4.2%. Points from the study as a whole: The authors enumerated some 170 TCR beta chains as linked to cytomegalovirus.

The donors were in the roughly 130-subject validation cohort, distinct from the roughly 700-subject first cohort. The sequence was obtained from a man aged 18 to 35 in good health and CMV-seropositive. The chain couples TRBV19 to TRBJ2-3; 9 nucleotides line up with TRBD2. Sequenced input: PBMCs. The CDR3 region is CASMNIAGGLTDTQYF. The CDR3 coding sequence is TGTGCCAGTATGAATATCGCGGGGGGGCTGACAGATACGCAGTATTTT.